The 18 T cell receptor beta chains in this list originate from one sample, sequenced in a study of cytomegalovirus exposure and HLA in healthy donors (TCRdb year 2017). Library preparation used the immunoSEQ multiplex PCR assay. For the multiplex PCR, a mixture combining 60 forward primers for TCR Vbeta segments and 13 reverse primers for TCR Jbeta segments was used. TCRdb obtained this table from immuneACCESS and retained in-frame rearrangements with V and J assigned. These tables miss some clones; where compared with another copy, unresolved V genes account for less than half of the shortfall, and the remainder is unexplained. The sample contains some 210,000 clones, about four fifths of them found a single time. The ten largest account for roughly 10% of the sample. Sequencing input: PBMCs. The source is a woman aged 45-60 years in good health and CMV-seropositive.

V and J are TRBV6-5 and TRBJ2-3; 10 nucleotides align to TRBD2. This CDR3 has 15 amino acids. Losses at the gene ends were 4 bases for V and 1 base for J; bases not matched to a gene: 2. The germline gives CDR1 MNHEY, CDR2 SVGAGI. CDR3 DNA: TGTGCCAGCAGTTTCGGACTAGCGGGCACAGATACGCAGTATTTT. Amino acid sequence: CASSFGLAGTDTQYF.

DNA of the CDR3: TGTGCCAGCAGTGAGCGGCGGCAGGGTTGGCAGCCCCAGCATTTT. It encodes CASSERRQGWQPQHF. This chain joins TRBV6-1 and TRBJ1-5, with D possibly being TRBD1 (5 bases). The V gene lost 3 bases and the J gene lost 7 bases, with 16 bases spanning the gap. The CDR3 length is 15 residues. CDR1 and CDR2 from the germline V gene are MNHNS and SASEGT.

The chain combines TRBV19 with TRBJ1-3; 9 positions match TRBD1. The CDR3 has 14 amino acids. The J segment lost 7 bases and the V segment lost 7 bases, leaving 8 bases of the junction unmatched. Germline V gene sequence: CDR1 LNHDA, CDR2 SQIVND (reference sequence). CDR3 DNA: TGTGCCAGTACCGGGGGACAGGGAGTGAACACCATATATTTT. It is translated as CASTGGQGVNTIYF.

The chain joins TRBV7-9 to TRBJ2-5; D not resolved. The DNA matches TRBJ2-7 better at its end, which makes the J call doubtful. CDR1 and CDR2 (germline): SEHNR, FQNEAQ (reference sequence). The CDR3 extends over 12 amino acids. In DNA form, the CDR3 reads TGTGCCAGCAGCCCGAGCTCCTACGAGCAGTACTTC. It specifies CASSPSSYEQYF.

The rearrangement links TRBV7-2 to TRBJ2-1; D not resolved. Looked up from germline, CDR1 is SGHTA and CDR2 is FQGNSA. The CDR3 has 12 residues. V lost 1 base, J lost 6 bases, and 4 bases lay in between. CDR3 nucleotides: TGTGCCAGCAGCTTAGAGCTCAATGAGCAGTTCTTC. It specifies CASSLELNEQFF.

The chain carries TRBV12-5 and TRBJ1-2, with a tentative D call TRBD1 (5 bases). Trimming took 4 bases from V and 3 from J, leaving 15 bases between them. There are 15 residues in the CDR3. CDR1 LGHNT and CDR2 FRNRAP come from the germline V gene. CDR3 sequence: CASGWATGTYYGYTF. CDR3 coding DNA: TGTGCTAGTGGTTGGGCAACCGGGACTTACTATGGCTACACCTTC.

This CDR3 is CSVDGNSYEQYF. In DNA form, the CDR3 reads TGCAGCGTTGATGGCAACTCCTACGAGCAGTACTTC. This chain joins TRBV29-1 and TRBJ2-7; D is undetermined. V lost 3 bases to trimming and J lost 0 bases, with 6 bases between them. This CDR3 is built from 12 residues. Per the germline V gene, CDR1 is SQVTM and CDR2 is ANQGSEA.

The chain employs TRBV6-1 and TRBJ2-5, with a tentative D call TRBD2 (6 bases). V was trimmed by 3 bases and J by 1 base, leaving 9 bases between them. This CDR3 is built from 14 residues. In germline, CDR1 is MNHNS, CDR2 SASEGT. For the CDR3, the DNA is TGTGCCAGCAGTGAGAGGGACTTCCAAGAGACCCAGTACTTC. Its protein product is CASSERDFQETQYF.

Here the CDR3 DNA reads TGTGCCAGCAGCTTAACAACCGGACAGGGGCTCTATGGCTACACCTTC. This translates into CASSLTTGQGLYGYTF. V is TRBV7-8 and J is TRBJ1-2; 9 bases line up with TRBD1. CDR3 length: 16 residues. Germline CDR1 SGHVS, CDR2 FQNEAQ. The junction had 8 bases not matched to a gene; V was cut back by 2 bases and J by 4 bases.

The rearrangement uses TRBV7-2 and TRBJ2-5; 7 nucleotides line up with TRBD1. The length of the CDR3 is 14 residues. Trimming took 3 bases from V and 3 from J; bases not matched to a gene: 4. CDR1 is SGHTA and CDR2 is FQGNSA in the germline V gene. CDR3 sequence reads: CASSLGTAKETQYF. Here the CDR3 DNA reads TGTGCCAGCAGCTTGGGGACAGCAAAAGAGACCCAGTACTTC.

The rearrangement joins TRBV19 to TRBJ1-5; D uncertain. V dropped 4 bases and J dropped 3 bases, with 16 bases sitting between them. From germline, CDR1 is LNHDA and CDR2 SQIVND (reference sequence). The CDR3 is 16 amino acids. CDR3 residues: CASSTPKRAYNQPQHF. For the CDR3, the DNA is TGTGCCAGTAGTACTCCGAAGAGGGCCTACAATCAGCCCCAGCATTTT.

The gene calls are TRBV19 and TRBJ1-2; possibly TRBD1 for D (6 bases). This CDR3 spans 13 amino acids. Germline V gives CDR1 LNHDA, CDR2 SQIVND (reference sequence). The ends were cut back, 6 bases at V and 4 bases at J, with 12 bases in the middle. The CDR3 DNA reads as TGTGCCAGTAGCGAACAGGGTGGCTATGGCTACACCTTC. Its protein is CASSEQGGYGYTF.

This clone has a single count. The CDR3 nucleotides read TGTGCCAGCAGCCCGGGAATTGATACGCAGTATTTT. Its protein product is CASSPGIDTQYF. The chain links TRBV7-2 to TRBJ2-3, with D possibly TRBD2 on 5 matching bases. V was trimmed by 5 bases and J by 6 bases, leaving 9 bases between them. Germline lookup yields CDR1 SGHTA and CDR2 FQGNSA. The length of the CDR3 is 12 residues.

V usage is TRBV28 and J usage is TRBJ1-1, with D possibly being TRBD1 (6 bases). The CDR3 has 14 residues. The ends were cut back, 2 bases at V and 4 bases at J, with 11 bases in the middle. Germline V lookup: CDR1 MDHEN, CDR2 SYDVKM. The CDR3 reads CASSLLGAGTEAFF. The CDR3 bases are TGTGCCAGCAGTTTACTGGGGGCCGGCACTGAAGCTTTCTTT.

This chain links TRBV5-4 with TRBJ2-3; perhaps TRBD2 as D (7 bases). V was pared by 10 bases and J by 4 bases, with 19 bases between. Looked up from germline, CDR1 is SGHNT and CDR2 is YYREEE (reference sequence). The CDR3 spans 14 residues. The CDR3 nucleotides read TGTGCCTCAGCCCCCCGGGGGGCAGCAGATACGCAGTATTTT. It codes for CASAPRGAADTQYF.

This rearrangement joins TRBV9 to TRBJ1-2; 8 nucleotides align to TRBD1. The germline V gene has CDR1 SGDLS and CDR2 YYNGEE. J lost 4 bases, V lost 4 bases, and 6 bases had no gene match. This CDR3 contains 14 residues. CDR3 residues: CASSSGGETYGYTF. CDR3 nucleotides: TGTGCCAGCAGCTCAGGGGGCGAGACCTATGGCTACACCTTC.

This clone showed up just once. The V and J genes are TRBV5-1 and TRBJ1-2; the match to TRBD1 covers 9 bases. The V and J ends lost 4 bases and 7 bases, in that order; junction bases with no gene match: 5. This CDR3 has 13 residues. Germline V gene lookup returns CDR1 SGHRS and CDR2 YFSETQ. CDR3: CASSQTGGFGYTF. The DNA for the CDR3 is TGCGCCAGCAGCCAAACAGGGGGCTTTGGCTACACCTTC.

This clone was detected only a few times. The CDR3 DNA is TGTGCCAGCAGTTACTCCCAGGGGGTAGGGCCCGGGGAGCTGTTTTTT. Protein: CASSYSQGVGPGELFF. This chain uses TRBV6-6 with TRBJ2-2; 7 bases are a match to TRBD1. The V and J ends lost 0 bases and 6 bases, in that order; junction bases with no gene match: 7. The CDR3 is 16 amino acids. Germline V lookup: CDR1 MNHNY, CDR2 SVGAGI (reference sequence).